A single sample gave rise to the 26 T cell receptor beta chains below, sequenced in a study of cytomegalovirus exposure and HLA in healthy donors. Vbeta (60) and Jbeta (13) primers were used in the PCR. The assay was immunoSEQ multiplex PCR, and TCRdb's table has in-frame clones only and misses some. The sample includes approximately 190,000 clones, roughly 80% of them seen just once. Sequenced material: PBMCs. These receptors came from a man aged 40-50 years in good health and CMV-seropositive.

The chain uses TRBV4-3 and TRBJ2-5; 7 positions match TRBD1. CDR1 and CDR2 from the germline V gene are LGHNA and YSLEER. J gave up 2 bases and V 4 bases, and 13 bases lay outside the gene matches. This CDR3 is built from 17 residues. The DNA for the CDR3 is TGCGCCAGCAGCCCTAGTCCCGGGACAGCTATTCAAGAGACCCAGTACTTC. Translation: CASSPSPGTAIQETQYF.

This chain connects TRBV15 to TRBJ1-6; unclear D gene. The V end was cut by 0 bases, the J end by 9 bases, with 12 bases between. Germline V gene lookup returns CDR1 LNHNV and CDR2 YYDKDF (reference sequence). The CDR3 contains 15 residues. The CDR3 DNA follows: TGTGCCACCAGCAGAGATCGGGTTTCGGCTTCACCCCTCCACTTT. Protein: CATSRDRVSASPLHF.

The rearrangement links TRBV7-2 to TRBJ2-3; D is possibly TRBD1 (5 bases). This CDR3 has 16 residues. V was shortened by 4 bases and J by 0 bases, with 14 bases between the two germline ends. Germline CDR1 is SGHTA and CDR2 is FQGNSA. The CDR3: CASSSARVPSTDTQYF. CDR3 DNA: TGTGCCAGCAGCTCAGCCAGGGTCCCCAGCACAGATACGCAGTATTTT.

The chain couples TRBV21-1 to TRBJ1-5. TRBV21-1 is a known pseudogene. This CDR3 is 11 amino acids long. DNA for the CDR3: TGTGCCAGCAGCAAGAGTCAGCCCCAGCATTTT. This encodes CASSKSQPQHF.

V is TRBV5-4 and J is TRBJ1-1, with 7 positions matching TRBD1. CDR3 length: 14 amino acids. V lost 5 bases, J lost 0 bases, and 4 bases stayed unmatched. Looked up from germline, CDR1 is SGHNT and CDR2 is YYREEE (reference sequence). The CDR3: CASSDRDLNTEAFF. CDR3 DNA sequence: TGTGCCAGCAGTGACAGGGACTTGAACACTGAAGCTTTCTTT.

This clone was counted once. The J gene is TRBJ1-2, the V gene TRBV7-2; the match to TRBD1 covers 8 bases. V gave up 4 bases and J gave up 4 bases; unmatched junction bases: 2. CDR1 and CDR2 (germline): SGHTA, FQGNSA. The CDR3 totals 13 residues. The DNA for the CDR3 is TGTGCCAGCAGCTCAACAGGGGGCTATGGCTACACCTTC. As protein: CASSSTGGYGYTF.

This chain links TRBV4-3 with TRBJ2-3; TRBD2 might be the D (7 bases). Trimming pared 0 bases from V and 5 bases from J, leaving 15 bases between. CDR1 and CDR2 (germline): LGHNA, YSLEER. The CDR3 is made up of 16 amino acids. Here the CDR3 reads CASSQDLGGRGDTQYF. The CDR3 bases are TGCGCCAGCAGCCAAGATCTCGGGGGGCGGGGAGATACGCAGTATTTT.

V is TRBV6-5 and J is TRBJ2-7; maybe TRBD2 (5 bases). Trimming removed 0 bases at V and 2 bases at J, with 11 bases between. The CDR3 is made up of 15 amino acids. Germline assignment: CDR1 MNHEY and CDR2 SVGAGI. Here the CDR3 DNA reads TGTGCCAGCAGTTACTCGGGGAGCGGAACCTACGAGCAGTACTTC. Its protein is CASSYSGSGTYEQYF.

The CDR3 loop reads CASSPLGTANSPLHF. The DNA for the CDR3 is TGTGCCAGCAGCCCACTTGGGACAGCCAATTCACCCCTCCACTTT. The rearrangement joins TRBV7-2 to TRBJ1-6; 7 bases align to TRBD1. Germline V CDR1 and CDR2: SGHTA, FQGNSA. After removal of 5 bases from V and 7 bases from J, the junction contained 8 bases not matched to a gene. There are 15 residues in the CDR3.

The CDR3 nucleotides read TGTGCCAGCAAACTTGAGGACAGACGAGATTGGGAGACCCAGTACTTC. Translating it yields CASKLEDRRDWETQYF. V usage is TRBV21-1 and J usage is TRBJ2-5; the table's D call, TRBD1, was not checked against the DNA. TRBV21-1 is a pseudogene segment. This CDR3 has 16 residues.

The chain employs TRBV4-3 and TRBJ1-6; 11 nucleotides align to TRBD1. J was trimmed by 3 bases and V by 3 bases; bases with no gene match: 4. This CDR3 region has 17 residues. CDR1 and CDR2 from the germline V gene are LGHNA and YSLEER. The CDR3 nucleotides read TGCGCCAGCAGCCAGTCGGGACAGGGGGGCTATAATTCACCCCTCCACTTT. Translation: CASSQSGQGGYNSPLHF.

This chain links TRBV15 with TRBJ1-6; 7 bases are shared with TRBD1. Germline CDR1 LNHNV, CDR2 YYDKDF (reference sequence). The CDR3 contains 17 residues. Trimming removed 3 bases from V and 7 bases from J; junction bases left unmatched: 12. As DNA, the CDR3 is TGTGCCACCAGCAGGGGACAGTGGATAGTAGGGAATTCACCCCTCCACTTT. Protein sequence: CATSRGQWIVGNSPLHF.

The CDR3 region has the DNA TGTGCCAGCGGGGAAACTACAGGGGGCGTCGAGCAGTACTTC. Its protein product is CASGETTGGVEQYF. This chain connects TRBV7-2 to TRBJ2-7; the match to TRBD1 covers 9 bases. This CDR3 spans 14 amino acids. The ends lost 8 bases at V and 6 bases at J; junction bases unmatched: 11. Germline V gene sequence: CDR1 SGHTA, CDR2 FQGNSA.

V usage is TRBV27 and J usage is TRBJ2-7, with a weak D call TRBD1 (6 bases). The CDR3 covers 15 residues. CDR1 is MNHEY and CDR2 is SMNVEV in the germline V gene (reference sequence). The V end was cut by 0 bases, the J end by 3 bases, with 12 bases between. CDR3 DNA sequence: TGTGCCAGCAGTTTATCTTGGCAGGGGTACTACGAGCAGTACTTC. This sequence encodes CASSLSWQGYYEQYF.

This clone was recorded only once. This chain uses TRBV5-6 with TRBJ1-5; D is ambiguous. The CDR3 consists of 16 residues. Deletions cut 4 bases from V and 0 bases from J, with 14 bases between. Germline CDR1 is SGHDT and CDR2 is YYEEEE. Here the CDR3 reads CASSLAGSASNQPQHF. In DNA, the CDR3 is TGTGCCAGCAGCCTGGCGGGATCGGCTAGCAATCAGCCCCAGCATTTT.

A note on this clone: A junction boundary mismatches the germline segment, possibly from a read error. The J gene is TRBJ2-5, the V gene TRBV7-7; weak D call: TRBD1 (5 bases). The CDR3 spans 15 residues. Looked up from germline, CDR1 is SSHAT and CDR2 is FNYEAQ (reference sequence). The CDR3 reads CASSLEDISQETQYF. The CDR3 DNA reads TGTGCTAGCAGCTTAGAGGACATAAGCCAAGAGACCCAGTACTTC.

The chain joins TRBV9 to TRBJ1-2, with D hard to call. The CDR3 loop spans 13 amino acids. Germline V gene data show CDR1 as SGDLS and CDR2 as YYNGEE. V lost 1 base to trimming and J lost 7 bases, with 11 bases between them. The CDR3 protein is CASSVRVGGGYTF. In DNA form, the CDR3 reads TGTGCCAGCAGCGTAAGGGTAGGAGGTGGCTACACCTTC.

CDR3 residues: CASSQTGLAGTYEQYF. The CDR3 DNA reads as TGCGCCAGCAGCCAAACGGGACTAGCGGGGACCTACGAGCAGTACTTC. The chain recombines TRBV4-3 with TRBJ2-7, with TRBD2 matching over 13 bases. Trimming cost V 2 bases and J 2 bases; bases outside gene matches: 3. CDR1 is LGHNA and CDR2 is YSLEER in the germline V gene. This CDR3 has 16 residues.

This rearrangement joins TRBV7-9 to TRBJ1-1; D possibly corresponds to TRBD1 (5 bases). The CDR3 is 14 residues long. V was trimmed by 0 bases and J by 3 bases, leaving 8 bases between them. Germline V CDR1 and CDR2: SEHNR, FQNEAQ (reference sequence). The CDR3 is CASSLAGTYTEAFF. The CDR3 region has the DNA TGTGCCAGCAGCTTAGCCGGGACTTACACTGAAGCTTTCTTT.

The V call is TRBV6-1, the J call TRBJ1-1; D gene ambiguous. Germline V gives CDR1 MNHNS, CDR2 SASEGT. This CDR3 has 12 amino acids. The V gene lost 3 bases and the J gene lost 4 bases, with 6 bases spanning the gap. The chain's CDR3 is CASSDEGTEAFF. CDR3 nucleotides: TGTGCCAGCAGTGACGAGGGCACTGAAGCTTTCTTT.

The gene calls are TRBV10-3 and TRBJ2-1; D is possibly TRBD2 (6 bases). Trimming cost V 0 bases and J 7 bases, with 16 bases left between them. The CDR3 is made up of 16 amino acids. Germline CDR1 and CDR2: ENHRY and SYGVKD. The CDR3 nucleotides are TGTGCCATCAGTGAGTCGGGAGGTGGAAGGTCGAATGAGCAGTTCTTC. It is translated as CAISESGGGRSNEQFF.

The CDR3 DNA sequence: TGTGCCAGCAGCTTAGAAAGGGGAGAGACCCAGTACTTC. Its translation is CASSLERGETQYF. This chain links TRBV11-2 with TRBJ2-5; perhaps TRBD1 as D (5 bases). Germline V lookup: CDR1 SGHAT, CDR2 FQNNGV. V shed 0 bases and J shed 4 bases, with 6 bases lying between them. The CDR3 contains 13 residues.

The chain couples TRBV4-3 to TRBJ2-7; a weak D match, TRBD1 (6 bases). This CDR3 contains 15 residues. Trimming shortened V by 0 bases and J by 2 bases, and 11 bases separated the two germline ends. From germline, CDR1 is LGHNA and CDR2 YSLEER. This CDR3 reads CASSQDFRGPYEQYF. The CDR3 DNA reads TGCGCCAGCAGCCAAGATTTCAGGGGTCCCTACGAGCAGTACTTC.

This clone has a single count. The V and J genes are TRBV11-1 and TRBJ2-3; 13 bases agree with TRBD2. CDR1 and CDR2 (germline): SGHAT, FQDESV (reference sequence). Losses at the gene ends were 3 bases for V and 8 bases for J; bases not matched to a gene: 5. The CDR3 spans 15 residues. This CDR3 reads CASSFGTSGAGTQYF. CDR3 DNA sequence: TGTGCCAGCAGCTTCGGGACTAGCGGGGCTGGTACGCAGTATTTT.

CDR3 amino acids: CASSLVRVGNTIYF. CDR3 DNA: TGTGCCAGCAGCTTGGTCAGGGTGGGAAACACCATATATTTT. The V and J genes are TRBV5-6 and TRBJ1-3; possible D gene TRBD1, 5 bases. The CDR3 has 14 residues. The germline V gene has CDR1 SGHDT and CDR2 YYEEEE. Trimming took 0 bases from V and 4 from J, leaving 8 bases between them.

The CDR3 DNA reads as TGTGCCAGTAGTATAGCCCTCGGGGGATACTACGAGCAGTACTTC. It encodes CASSIALGGYYEQYF. The chain carries TRBV19 and TRBJ2-7; possible D gene TRBD2, 6 bases. CDR1 is LNHDA, CDR2 SQIVND, per germline (reference sequence). The CDR3 is made up of 15 amino acids. The V end was cut by 1 base, the J end by 3 bases, with 13 bases between.